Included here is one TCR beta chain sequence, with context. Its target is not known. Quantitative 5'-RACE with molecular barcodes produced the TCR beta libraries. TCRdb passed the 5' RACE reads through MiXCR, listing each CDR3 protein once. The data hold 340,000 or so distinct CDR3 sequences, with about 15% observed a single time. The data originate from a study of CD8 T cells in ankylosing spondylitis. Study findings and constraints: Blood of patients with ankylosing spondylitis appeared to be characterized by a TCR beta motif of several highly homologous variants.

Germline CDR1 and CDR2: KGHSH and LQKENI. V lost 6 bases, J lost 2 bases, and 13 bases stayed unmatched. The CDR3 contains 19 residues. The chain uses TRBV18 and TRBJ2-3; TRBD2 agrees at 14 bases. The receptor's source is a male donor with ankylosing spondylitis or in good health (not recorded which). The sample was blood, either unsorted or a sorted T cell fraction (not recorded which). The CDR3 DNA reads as TGTGCCAGCTCCCCGGGACTAGCGGGAGCCCAATTCAACACAGATACGCAGTATTTT. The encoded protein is CASSPGLAGAQFNTDTQYF.